A selection of T cell receptor beta chains follows, all from one sample in a study of T cells expressing NK-cell markers. TCRdb reprocessed the 5' RACE reads and stores each CDR3 protein as one record, lacking DNA. The sample includes about 460,000 distinct CDR3 sequences. What was sequenced was blood T cells: a sorted CD56 or NKG2C T cell subset, CD4+ or CD8+ T cells, or bulk PBMC T cells (not recorded which). These receptors all come from a woman between 45 and 65 years old in good health. The CDR3 runs from the conserved cysteine through the conserved F or W. The order of the fields is V gene, J gene, CDR3 protein.

V: TRBV3-1
J: TRBJ2-1
CDR3: CASSPTSGRLFSSYNEQFF

V: TRBV27
J: TRBJ2-3
CDR3: CASSTTKASDTQYF

V: TRBV5-5
J: TRBJ2-1
CDR3: CASSVAAGGPYNEQFF

V: TRBV12-3/TRBV12-4
J: TRBJ1-2
CDR3: CASSSTGVFGYTF

V: TRBV24-1
J: TRBJ2-1
CDR3: CATSEGLAGDNEQFF

V: TRBV9
J: TRBJ2-7
CDR3: CASSPVAGGGAYEQYF

V: TRBV7-9
J: TRBJ2-5
CDR3: CASSLEGFGSTQYF

V: TRBV3-1
J: TRBJ1-6
CDR3: CASSQGQASSAALHF

V: TRBV7-2
J: TRBJ2-7
CDR3: CASSQGDSRYEQYF

V: TRBV20-1
J: TRBJ2-7
CDR3: CSATSEISSYEQYF

V: TRBV20-1
J: TRBJ1-5
CDR3: CSALPDRADQPQHF

V: TRBV4-1
J: TRBJ2-1
CDR3: CASSPQRGGRALGNEQFF

V: TRBV20-1
J: TRBJ2-1
CDR3: CSARPIGLHNEQFF

V: TRBV5-1
J: TRBJ1-1
CDR3: CASSLSYSRNTEAFF

V: TRBV24-1
J: TRBJ2-3
CDR3: CATSDLGLAGADTQYF

V: TRBV6-2/TRBV6-3
J: TRBJ2-7
CDR3: CASSSGITYEQYF

V: TRBV29-1
J: TRBJ2-5
CDR3: CSSRHRLQETQYF

V: TRBV10-3
J: TRBJ2-1
CDR3: CAIKTEGDEQFF

V: TRBV20-1
J: TRBJ2-5
CDR3: CSARVGSGAVQYF

V: TRBV3-1
J: TRBJ2-2
CDR3: CASSQRLGWGTAGTGELFF

V: TRBV29-1
J: TRBJ2-2
CDR3: CSVRGSGSAGELFF

V: TRBV7-9
J: TRBJ1-5
CDR3: CASSPDGQPQHF

V: TRBV12-3/TRBV12-4
J: TRBJ2-1
CDR3: CASSFAKALFQYNEQFF

V: TRBV2
J: TRBJ2-2
CDR3: CASSPANTGELFF

V: TRBV12-3/TRBV12-4
J: TRBJ2-7
CDR3: CASTTGTGYYEQYF

V: TRBV10-3
J: TRBJ2-5
CDR3: CAISSRREGRGQETQYF

V: TRBV12-3/TRBV12-4
J: TRBJ2-1
CDR3: CASRRDLPYNEQFF

V: TRBV24-1
J: TRBJ2-5
CDR3: CATMGRDQETQYF

V: TRBV28
J: TRBJ1-2
CDR3: CASTSLGSGYTF

V: TRBV19
J: TRBJ2-2
CDR3: CASSTLIVTGELFF

V: TRBV20-1
J: TRBJ2-1
CDR3: CSAGTGVGEQFF

V: TRBV5-1
J: TRBJ2-1
CDR3: CASSPSATGRALLYNEQFF

V: TRBV4-1
J: TRBJ2-3
CDR3: CASSRGTSGGIDTQYF

V: TRBV11-1
J: TRBJ2-1
CDR3: CASSPWGYRDEQFF

V: TRBV20-1
J: TRBJ2-2
CDR3: CSARVPPGSGANTGELFF

V: TRBV12-3/TRBV12-4
J: TRBJ2-3
CDR3: CASSRTSGGSDTQYF

V: TRBV27
J: TRBJ2-1
CDR3: CASSRLAGFPNEQFF

V: TRBV15
J: TRBJ2-3
CDR3: CATRAELAGGVDTQYF

V: TRBV11-1
J: TRBJ2-7
CDR3: CASSPLRGDYEQYF

V: TRBV20-1
J: TRBJ2-5
CDR3: CSARHRTAGGTQYF

V: TRBV29-1
J: TRBJ2-2
CDR3: CSVVKDRYTGELFF

V: TRBV24-1
J: TRBJ2-1
CDR3: CATSTSGSFNEQFF

V: TRBV5-1
J: TRBJ2-1
CDR3: CASSLSFSGSWGEQFF

V: TRBV5-1
J: TRBJ2-1
CDR3: CASSATSGRLEQFF

V: TRBV6-5
J: TRBJ2-1
CDR3: CASRPGLPTNEQFF